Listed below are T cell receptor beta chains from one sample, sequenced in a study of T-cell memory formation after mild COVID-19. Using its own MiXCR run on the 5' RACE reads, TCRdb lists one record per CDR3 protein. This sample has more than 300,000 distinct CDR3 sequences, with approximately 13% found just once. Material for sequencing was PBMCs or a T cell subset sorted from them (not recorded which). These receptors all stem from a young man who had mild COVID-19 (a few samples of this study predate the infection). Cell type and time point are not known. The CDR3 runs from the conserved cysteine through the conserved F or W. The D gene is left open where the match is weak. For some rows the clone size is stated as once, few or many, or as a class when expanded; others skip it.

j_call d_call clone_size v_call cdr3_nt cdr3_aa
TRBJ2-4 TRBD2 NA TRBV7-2 TGTGCCAGCAGCTTATCATGGGCTAGCGGAAACATTCAGTACTTC CASSLSWASGNIQYF
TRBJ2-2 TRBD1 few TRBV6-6 TGTGCCAGCAGTTTAGACAGGGAGTACACCGGGGAGCTGTTTTTT CASSLDREYTGELFF
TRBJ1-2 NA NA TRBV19 TGTGCCAGTAGTACGGAGGGCTATGGCTACACCTTC CASSTEGYGYTF
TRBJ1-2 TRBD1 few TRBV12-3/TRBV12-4 TGTGCCAGCAGTTTCCGTCCATTAATACTGGGGACAGCCGAGAACTATGGCTACACCTTC CASSFRPLILGTAENYGYTF
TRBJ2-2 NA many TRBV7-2 TGTGCCAGCAGCTTCCAGGGTCCCGGGGAGCTGTTTTTT CASSFQGPGELFF
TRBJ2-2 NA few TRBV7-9 TGTGCCAGCAGCCCCCTTGATCTCCGCGGCACCGGGGAGCTGTTTTTT CASSPLDLRGTGELFF
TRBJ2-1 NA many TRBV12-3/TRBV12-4 TGTGCCAGCAGTCGAGTCAGCTACAATGAGCAGTTCTTC CASSRVSYNEQFF
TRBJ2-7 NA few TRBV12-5 TGTGCTAGTGGCCGGGACACCCCCGAGCAGTACTTC CASGRDTPEQYF
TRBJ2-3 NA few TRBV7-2 TGTGCCAGCGTGGAAAACTGGGTTACGCAGTATTTT CASVENWVTQYF
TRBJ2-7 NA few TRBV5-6 TGTGCCAGCGGGTCCCGGGTCAGGGCCTACGAGCAGTACTTC CASGSRVRAYEQYF
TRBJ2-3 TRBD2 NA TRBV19 TGTGCCAGTACCACTTCTTATAGCGGGGCGGATACGCAGTATTTT CASTTSYSGADTQYF
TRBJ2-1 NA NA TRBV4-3 TGCGTCAGCAGCCAAGATACGTACAGGCGGAAGTTCTTC CVSSQDTYRRKFF
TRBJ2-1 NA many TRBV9 TGTGCCAGCAGCGGTTCGTGGGGAGGTGAGCAGTTCTTC CASSGSWGGEQFF
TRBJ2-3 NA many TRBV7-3 TGTGCCAGCAGCTTGATCGGGGGCCTCACAGATACGCAGTATTTT CASSLIGGLTDTQYF
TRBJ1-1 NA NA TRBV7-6 TGTGCCAGCAGCTCTAGGGGGGCAGGGAGTCCCACTGAAGCTTTCTTT CASSSRGAGSPTEAFF
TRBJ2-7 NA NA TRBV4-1 TGCGCCAGCAGCCAAGAAGTTAGCAGGGACGAGCAGTACTTC CASSQEVSRDEQYF
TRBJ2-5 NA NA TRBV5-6 TGTGCCAGCAGCCGAGGACCAGACTCTTACCAAGAGACCCAGTACTTC CASSRGPDSYQETQYF
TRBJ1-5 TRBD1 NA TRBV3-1 TGTGCCAGCAGCCAGTCCGGGACAGGGGTTTTTCAGCCCCAGCATTTT CASSQSGTGVFQPQHF
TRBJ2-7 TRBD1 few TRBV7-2 TGTGCCAGCAGCTTCACCTCCTCGACAGGGGCCTCATACGAGCAGTACTTC CASSFTSSTGASYEQYF
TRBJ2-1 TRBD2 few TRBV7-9 TGTGCCAGCAGCCCGAAGACTAGCGGGGGAGGGCAGTTCTTC CASSPKTSGGGQFF
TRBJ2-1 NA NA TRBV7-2 TGTGCCAGCAGCTTAGTTGGCTGGGCCCGGCCGGAGCAGTTCTTC CASSLVGWARPEQFF
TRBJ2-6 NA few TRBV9 TGTGCCAGCAGCGTAGAACTTGGGGCCAACGTCCTGACTTTC CASSVELGANVLTF
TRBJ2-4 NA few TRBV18 TGTGCCAGCTCACCAGCACGCCTCGGGTCAAAGCAGTACTTC CASSPARLGSKQYF
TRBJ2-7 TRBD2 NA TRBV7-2 TGTGCCAGCAGCCCCGGACTAGCGGGAATGGGCTACGAGCAGTACTTC CASSPGLAGMGYEQYF
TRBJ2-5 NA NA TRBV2 TGTGCCAGCAGTGACGCGACTAGTTCTCAGGAGACCCAGTACTTC CASSDATSSQETQYF
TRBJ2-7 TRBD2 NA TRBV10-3 TGTGCAAGCGGGGGGGTCAGCGAGCAGTACTTC CASGGVSEQYF
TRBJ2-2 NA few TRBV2 TGTGCCAGCAGTGAATTGGAGGTGGCCGGGGAGCTGTTTTTT CASSELEVAGELFF
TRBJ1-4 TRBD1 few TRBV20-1 TGCAGTACCATCACCAGAGGGGGCGTTGAAAAACTGTTTTTT CSTITRGGVEKLFF
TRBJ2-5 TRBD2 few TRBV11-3 TGTGCCAGCAGCTACCCCAGGACGGGGGGGGAGACCCAGTACTTC CASSYPRTGGETQYF
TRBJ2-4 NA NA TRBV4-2 TGTGCCAGCAGCCCTGCGGCAGAAGCCAAAAACATTCAGTACTTC CASSPAAEAKNIQYF
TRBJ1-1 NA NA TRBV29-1 TGCAGCGTTGCGTTGGGGCGCAGGACTGAAGCTTTCTTT CSVALGRRTEAFF
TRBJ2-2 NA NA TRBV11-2 TGTGCCAGCAGCCGCGACAACGGGGAGCTGTTTTTT CASSRDNGELFF
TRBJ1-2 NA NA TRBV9 TGTGCCAGCAGCGTATCGGGGGCGCAAATTTATGGCTACACCTTC CASSVSGAQIYGYTF
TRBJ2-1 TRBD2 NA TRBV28 TGTGCCAGCAGCCTGTTAGCGGGGGTCGGTGAGCAGTTCTTC CASSLLAGVGEQFF
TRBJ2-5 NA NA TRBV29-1 TGCAGCGTTGCGGTAGAGACCCAGTACTTC CSVAVETQYF
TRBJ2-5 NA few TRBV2 TGTGCCAGCAGTAAATACCAAATCCCTCAAGAGACCCAGTACTTC CASSKYQIPQETQYF
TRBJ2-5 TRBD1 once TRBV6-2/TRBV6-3 TGTGCCAGCAGCCGATACCGGGACAGCCAAGAGACCCAGTACTTC CASSRYRDSQETQYF
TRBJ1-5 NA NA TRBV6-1 TGTGCCAGCAGTGAAGCGGATGCAGGGGAACCCCAGCATTTT CASSEADAGEPQHF
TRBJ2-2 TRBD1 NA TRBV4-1 TGCGCCAGCAGCGATAGGGACAGTTGGGACCTTACCGGGGAGCTGTTTTTT CASSDRDSWDLTGELFF
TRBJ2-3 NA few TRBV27 TGTGCCAGCAGGCCGCTAGCGTTAAGCACAGATACGCAGTATTTT CASRPLALSTDTQYF
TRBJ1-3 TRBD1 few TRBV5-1 TGCGCCAGCAGCGGGACAGGGACTAGCTCTGGAAACACCATATATTTT CASSGTGTSSGNTIYF
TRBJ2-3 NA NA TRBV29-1 TGCAGCGCCTTCACAGATACGCAGTATTTT CSAFTDTQYF
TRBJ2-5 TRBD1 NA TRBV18 TGTGCCAGCTCACCTAGAGCCGGGACAGGGGGCAAGGAGACCCAGTACTTC CASSPRAGTGGKETQYF